This T cell receptor beta chain was sequenced for a study of blood T cell repertoires in COVID-19. Study summary: The samples span acute and convalescent COVID-19 from the United States, Italy and Spain. The cDNA or gDNA used as material had been derived from T cells, B-cell-depleted T cells, or PBMCs.

TCRdb's table, derived via immunoSEQ multiplex PCR, lists solely in-frame clones and lacks some. The top ten hold 6% to 9% of the sample, which has 300,000 to 400,000 clones, about 82% seen once. V lost 1 base to trimming and J lost 11 bases; unmatched junction nucleotides: 10. This CDR3 contains 15 residues. In germline, CDR1 is SEHNR, CDR2 FQNEAQ (reference sequence). The rearrangement links TRBV7-9 to TRBJ1-1; TRBD1 matches 10 bases. The sequencing input was peripheral blood. The receptor was derived from a human donor in a cohort sampled during active COVID-19. In nucleotides, the CDR3 is TGTGCCAGCAGCTTAGTCGGCGGGACAGGGGTGGGTGCTTTCTTT. This sequence encodes CASSLVGGTGVGAFF.